The rows below give T cell receptor beta chains drawn from one sample of a study of blood T cell repertoires in COVID-19. Generated by immunoSEQ multiplex PCR, the TCRdb table keeps only in-frame clones and is missing some. There are 90,000 to 110,000 clones in the sample; approximately 81% occur only once, and 30% to 45% lies in the top ten. The material sequenced was peripheral blood. All receptors come from an elderly man with acute or convalescent COVID-19. Both conserved end residues are part of each CDR3. A D gene is named only where the DNA matches it firmly. The size of a clone is reported for some rows only, either as once, few or many, or as a class for expanded clones.

V gene,J gene,clone size,D gene,CDR3 DNA,CDR3 protein
TRBV24-1,TRBJ2-1,-,-,TGTGCCACCAGTGATGCAGGGAGGGAGCAGTTCTTC,CATSDAGREQFF
TRBV27,TRBJ1-2,few,-,TGTGCCAGCAGTTTAGCTCGGAACTATGGCTACACCTTC,CASSLARNYGYTF
TRBV19,TRBJ2-1,once,TRBD2,TGTGCCACCCGACAGCGGGGCTACTCCTACAATGAGCAGTTCTTC,CATRQRGYSYNEQFF
TRBV6-5,TRBJ2-3,-,-,TGTGCCAGCAGGACCCCCCAGGGCAATACGCAGTATTTT,CASRTPQGNTQYF
TRBV3-1/TRBV3-2,TRBJ2-5,-,TRBD1,TGTGCCAGCAGCCGGGACAGGGCAGAGACCCAGTACTTC,CASSRDRAETQYF
TRBV10-2,TRBJ1-5,-,TRBD1,TGCGCCAGCAGAGGCAGGGGGCACGGTCAGCCCCAGCATTTT,CASRGRGHGQPQHF
TRBV11-2,TRBJ2-5,-,-,TGTGCCAGCAGCTTACTCCCGGGTCGGGAGACCCAGTACTTC,CASSLLPGRETQYF
TRBV2,TRBJ1-5,-,TRBD1,TGTGCCAGCAGCGGACAGGGAGGTTTTCGCAATCAGCCCCAGCATTTT,CASSGQGGFRNQPQHF
TRBV28,TRBJ2-1,-,-,TGTGCCAGCAGTCAGCCTGTGGGGGGAGGTTTTGGCAATGAGCAGTTCTTC,CASSQPVGGGFGNEQFF
TRBV5-5,TRBJ1-5,-,TRBD1,TGTGCCAGCAGCTTGGGGACAGGACAAAACGGGCCCCAGCATTTT,CASSLGTGQNGPQHF
TRBV18,TRBJ1-1,-,TRBD1,TGTGCCAGCTCACCGAGGACAGGGGTTACTGAAGCTTTCTTT,CASSPRTGVTEAFF
TRBV6-1,TRBJ1-5,many,-,TGTGCCAGCAGTGAACAGGGCAGCAATCAGCCCCAGCATTTT,CASSEQGSNQPQHF
TRBV28,TRBJ2-2,-,TRBD1,TGTGCCAGCACCCAGGGGGTCACCGGGGAGCTGTTTTTT,CASTQGVTGELFF
TRBV28,TRBJ1-2,-,-,TGTGCCAGCAGTTTTGGGGGGGATATGGTCTATGGCTACACCTTC,CASSFGGDMVYGYTF
TRBV28,TRBJ1-1,-,TRBD1,TGTGCCAGCAGTAATACAGGGGGGGGCGCGAACACTGAAGCTTTCTTT,CASSNTGGGANTEAFF
TRBV19,TRBJ2-1,-,-,TGTGCCAGTAGTGTAGAACCACTAGAAGGTGAGCAGTTCTTC,CASSVEPLEGEQFF
TRBV11-2,TRBJ2-5,-,TRBD2,TGTGCCAGCAGCTTAGCCTTAGCGGGAGGCCAAGAGACCCAGTACTTC,CASSLALAGGQETQYF
TRBV27,TRBJ1-1,once,-,TGTGCCAGCAGTTTCCGGGGGAGGGTGAGGGCTGAAGCTTTCTTT,CASSFRGRVRAEAFF
TRBV5-6,TRBJ2-3,-,-,TGTGCCAGCAGCGCGTGGGGCAAAACAGGGGATACGCAGTATTTT,CASSAWGKTGDTQYF
TRBV5-1,TRBJ1-1,-,-,TGCGCCAGCAGCTTGAACTCGGACAGCGGAGCTTTCTTT,CASSLNSDSGAFF
TRBV7-9,TRBJ2-5,-,TRBD1,TGTGCCAGCAGCTGGGGACAGCAAGAGACCCAGTACTTC,CASSWGQQETQYF
TRBV6-4,TRBJ2-1,-,TRBD2,TGTGCCAGCAGTGACAAGTTAGGGACTAGCTACAATGAGCAGTTCTTC,CASSDKLGTSYNEQFF